This TCR beta chain was sequenced during a study of cytomegalovirus exposure and HLA in healthy donors. At the level of the study: Drawn from HLA-typed donors, approximately 85 million unique TCRs were held in an early data release.

Findings and limits, study-wide: Later work found that TCR association rates differed between HLA loci; DRB1 had the most and HLA-C the fewest. Analyses of presence/absence relied on an assumption of roughly uniform sequencing depth across donors.

It was with 60 Vbeta and 13 Jbeta primers that the PCR ran. Profiling relied on immunoSEQ multiplex PCR, and the TCRdb table lists in-frame clones only, not all of them. Of over 65,000 clones listed, about three quarters are singletons. In the case of this clone: Antigen specificity is unknown.

Sequences were obtained from PBMCs. This receptor was taken from a man aged 40-49 years in good health and CMV-seronegative.

The DNA for the CDR3 is TGCGCCAGCAGCGTGGACAGGGGGCGGATGTATTTT. Amino acid sequence: CASSVDRGRMYF. The chain carries TRBV5-1 and TRBJ2-3; 11 bases are a match to TRBD1. The germline V gene has CDR1 SGHRS and CDR2 YFSETQ. The CDR3 length is 12 residues. Germline trimming cut 4 bases from V and 14 bases from J; bases unmatched to any gene: 6.